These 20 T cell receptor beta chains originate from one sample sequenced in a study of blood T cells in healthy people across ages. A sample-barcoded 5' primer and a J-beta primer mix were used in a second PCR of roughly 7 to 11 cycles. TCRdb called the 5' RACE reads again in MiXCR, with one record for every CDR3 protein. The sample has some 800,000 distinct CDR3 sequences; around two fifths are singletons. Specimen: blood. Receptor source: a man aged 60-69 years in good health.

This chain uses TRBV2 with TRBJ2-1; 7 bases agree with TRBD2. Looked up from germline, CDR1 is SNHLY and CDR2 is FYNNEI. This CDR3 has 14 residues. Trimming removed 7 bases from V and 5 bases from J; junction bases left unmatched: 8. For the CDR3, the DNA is TGTGCCAGCAATAGGGACTACTCTAACAATGAGCAGTTCTTC. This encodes CASNRDYSNNEQFF.

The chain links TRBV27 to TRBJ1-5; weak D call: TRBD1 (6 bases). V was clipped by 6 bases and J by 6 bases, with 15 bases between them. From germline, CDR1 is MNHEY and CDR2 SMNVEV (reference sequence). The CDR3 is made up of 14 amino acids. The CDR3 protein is CASSQDSQGQPQHF. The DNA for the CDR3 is TGTGCCAGCAGCCAGGACAGCCAGGGTCAGCCCCAGCATTTT.

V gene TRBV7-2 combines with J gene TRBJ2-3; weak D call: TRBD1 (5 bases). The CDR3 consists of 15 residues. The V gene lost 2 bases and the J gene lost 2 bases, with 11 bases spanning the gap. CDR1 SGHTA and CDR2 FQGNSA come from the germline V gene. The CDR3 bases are TGTGCCAGCAGCTTAACAGGACACGTCACAGATACGCAGTATTTT. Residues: CASSLTGHVTDTQYF.

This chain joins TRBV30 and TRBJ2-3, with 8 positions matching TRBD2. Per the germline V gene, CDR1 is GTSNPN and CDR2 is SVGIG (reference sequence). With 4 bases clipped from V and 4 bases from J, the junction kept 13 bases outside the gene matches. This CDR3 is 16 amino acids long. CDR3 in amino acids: CAWMGPPGGVADTQYF. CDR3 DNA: TGTGCCTGGATGGGGCCTCCGGGGGGGGTTGCAGATACGCAGTATTTT.

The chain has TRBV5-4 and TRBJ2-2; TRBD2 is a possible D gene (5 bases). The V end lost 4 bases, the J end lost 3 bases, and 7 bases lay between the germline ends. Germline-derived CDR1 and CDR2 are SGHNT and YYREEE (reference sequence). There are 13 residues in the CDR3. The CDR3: CASSVRDTGELFF. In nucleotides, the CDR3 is TGTGCCAGCAGCGTGAGGGACACCGGGGAGCTGTTTTTT. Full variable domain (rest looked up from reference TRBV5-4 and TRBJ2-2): ETGVTQSPTHLIKTRGQQVTLRCSSQSGHNTVSWYQQALGQGPQFIFQYYREEENGRGNFPPRFSGLQFPNYSSELNVNALELDDSALYLCASSVRDTGELFFGEGSRLTVL.

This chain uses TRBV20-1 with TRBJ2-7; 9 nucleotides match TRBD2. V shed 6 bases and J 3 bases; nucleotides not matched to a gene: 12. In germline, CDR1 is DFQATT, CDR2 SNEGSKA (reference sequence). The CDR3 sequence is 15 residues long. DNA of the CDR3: TGCAGTGCAACAAGCGGGGGGTCCGAAGTCTACGAGCAGTACTTC. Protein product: CSATSGGSEVYEQYF.

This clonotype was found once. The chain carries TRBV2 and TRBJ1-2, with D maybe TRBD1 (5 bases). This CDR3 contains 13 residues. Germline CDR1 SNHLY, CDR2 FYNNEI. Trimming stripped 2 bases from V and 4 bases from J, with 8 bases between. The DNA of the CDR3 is TGTGCCAGCAGTGAACAGGGCGGCTATGGCTACACCTTC. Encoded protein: CASSEQGGYGYTF. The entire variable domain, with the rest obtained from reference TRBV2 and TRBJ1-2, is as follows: EPEVTQTPSHQVTQMGQEVILRCVPISNHLYFYWYRQILGQKVEFLVSFYNNEISEKSEIFDDQFSVERPDGSNFTLKIRSTKLEDSAMYFCASSEQGGYGYTFGSGTRLTVV.

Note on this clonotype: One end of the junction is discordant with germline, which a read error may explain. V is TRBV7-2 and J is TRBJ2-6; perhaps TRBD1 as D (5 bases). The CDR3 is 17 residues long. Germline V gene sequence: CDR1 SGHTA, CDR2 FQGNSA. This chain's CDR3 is CASSLGIPDSGANVLTF. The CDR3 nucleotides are TGTGCCAGCAGCTTAGGTATCCCAGACTCTGGGGCCAACGTCTTGACTTTC. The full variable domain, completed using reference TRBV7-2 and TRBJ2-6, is GAGVSQSPSNKVTEKGKDVELRCDPISGHTALYWYRQSLGQGLEFLIYFQGNSAPDKSGLPSDRFSAERTGGSVSTLTIQRTQQEDSAVYLCASSLGIPDSGANVLTFGAGSRLTVL.

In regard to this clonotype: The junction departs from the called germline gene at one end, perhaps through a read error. CDR3 nucleotides: TGTGCCACCAGTGATTCTGGCCCGACCTCCTCCTACAATGGGCAGTTCTTC. Translated, it gives CATSDSGPTSSYNGQFF. The chain links TRBV24-1 to TRBJ2-1; D gene uncertain. This CDR3 has 17 residues. Germline CDR1 reads KGHDR; CDR2 reads SFDVKD.

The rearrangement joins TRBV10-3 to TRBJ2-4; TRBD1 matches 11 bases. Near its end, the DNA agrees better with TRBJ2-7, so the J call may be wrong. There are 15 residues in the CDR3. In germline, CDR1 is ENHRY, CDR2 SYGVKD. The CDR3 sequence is CAISQDRGQQYEQYF. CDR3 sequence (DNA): TGTGCCATCAGCCAGGACAGGGGGCAGCAGTACGAGCAGTACTTC.

CDR3 region: CASSQASVYGYTF. Here the CDR3 DNA reads TGTGCCAGCAGCCAAGCGTCAGTCTATGGCTACACCTTC. The gene calls are TRBV3-1 and TRBJ1-2; no firm D call. Germline CDR1 is LGHDT and CDR2 is YNNKEL (reference sequence). V dropped 1 base and J dropped 4 bases, with 7 bases sitting between them. This CDR3 contains 13 residues. Together with reference TRBV3-1 and TRBJ1-2, the CDR3 gives the full variable domain: DTAVSQTPKYLVTQMGNDKSIKCEQNLGHDTMYWYKQDSKKFLKIMFSYNNKELIINETVPNRFSPKSPDKAHLNLHINSLELGDSAVYFCASSQASVYGYTFGSGTRLTVV.

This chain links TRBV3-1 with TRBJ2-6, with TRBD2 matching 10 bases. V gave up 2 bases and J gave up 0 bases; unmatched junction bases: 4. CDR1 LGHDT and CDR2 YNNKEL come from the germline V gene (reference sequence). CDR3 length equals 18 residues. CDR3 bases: TGTGCCAGCAGCCAAAACCTAGCGGGGGCCTCTGGGGCCAACGTCCTGACTTTC. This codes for CASSQNLAGASGANVLTF.

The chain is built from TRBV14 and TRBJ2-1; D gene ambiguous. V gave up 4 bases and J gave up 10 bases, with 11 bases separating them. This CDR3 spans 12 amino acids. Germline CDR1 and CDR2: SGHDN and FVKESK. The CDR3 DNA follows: TGTGCCAGCAGCCGCGGCGCCGGGGAGCAGTTCTTC. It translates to CASSRGAGEQFF.

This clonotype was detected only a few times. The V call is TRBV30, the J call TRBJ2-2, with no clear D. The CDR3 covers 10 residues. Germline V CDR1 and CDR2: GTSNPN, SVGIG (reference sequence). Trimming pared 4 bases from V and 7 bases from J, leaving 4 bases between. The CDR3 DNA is TGTGCCTGGAAATACGGGGAGCTGTTTTTT. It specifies CAWKYGELFF.

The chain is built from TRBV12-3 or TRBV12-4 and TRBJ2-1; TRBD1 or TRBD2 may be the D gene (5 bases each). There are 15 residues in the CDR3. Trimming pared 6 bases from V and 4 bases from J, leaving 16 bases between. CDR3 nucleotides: TGTGCCAGCAGCCCCCGTGGGACGACGTACAATGAGCAGTTCTTC. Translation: CASSPRGTTYNEQFF.

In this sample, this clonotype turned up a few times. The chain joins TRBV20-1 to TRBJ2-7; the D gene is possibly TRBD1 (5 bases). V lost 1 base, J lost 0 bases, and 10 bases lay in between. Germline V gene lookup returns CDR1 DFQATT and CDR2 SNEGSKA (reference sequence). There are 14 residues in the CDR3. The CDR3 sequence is CSARGGGSSYEQYF. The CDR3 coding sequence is TGCAGTGCTAGAGGGGGCGGCAGCTCCTACGAGCAGTACTTC.

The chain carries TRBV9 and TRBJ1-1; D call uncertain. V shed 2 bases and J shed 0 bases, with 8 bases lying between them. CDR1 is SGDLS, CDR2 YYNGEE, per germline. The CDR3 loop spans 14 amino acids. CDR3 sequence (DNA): TGTGCCAGCAGCGTGGGGAACATGAACACTGAAGCTTTCTTT. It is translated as CASSVGNMNTEAFF.

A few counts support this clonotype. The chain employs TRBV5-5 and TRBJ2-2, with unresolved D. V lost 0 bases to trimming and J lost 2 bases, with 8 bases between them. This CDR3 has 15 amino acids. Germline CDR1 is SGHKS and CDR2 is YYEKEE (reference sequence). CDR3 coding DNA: TGTGCCAGCAGCTTGGAAACAGACAACACCGGGGAGCTGTTTTTT. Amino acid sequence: CASSLETDNTGELFF.

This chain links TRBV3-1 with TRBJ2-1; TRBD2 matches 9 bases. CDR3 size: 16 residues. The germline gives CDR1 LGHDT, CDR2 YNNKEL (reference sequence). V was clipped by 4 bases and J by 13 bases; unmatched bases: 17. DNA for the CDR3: TGTGCCAGCAGCCCCGGGACTAGCCGACAGATAGAGACCCAGTTCTTC. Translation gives CASSPGTSRQIETQFF.

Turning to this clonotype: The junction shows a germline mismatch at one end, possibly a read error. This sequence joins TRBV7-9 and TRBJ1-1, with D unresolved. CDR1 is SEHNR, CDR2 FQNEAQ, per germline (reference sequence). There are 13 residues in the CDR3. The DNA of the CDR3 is TGTGCCGGCAGATTAGACACGAACACTGAAGCTTTCTTT. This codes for CAGRLDTNTEAFF.